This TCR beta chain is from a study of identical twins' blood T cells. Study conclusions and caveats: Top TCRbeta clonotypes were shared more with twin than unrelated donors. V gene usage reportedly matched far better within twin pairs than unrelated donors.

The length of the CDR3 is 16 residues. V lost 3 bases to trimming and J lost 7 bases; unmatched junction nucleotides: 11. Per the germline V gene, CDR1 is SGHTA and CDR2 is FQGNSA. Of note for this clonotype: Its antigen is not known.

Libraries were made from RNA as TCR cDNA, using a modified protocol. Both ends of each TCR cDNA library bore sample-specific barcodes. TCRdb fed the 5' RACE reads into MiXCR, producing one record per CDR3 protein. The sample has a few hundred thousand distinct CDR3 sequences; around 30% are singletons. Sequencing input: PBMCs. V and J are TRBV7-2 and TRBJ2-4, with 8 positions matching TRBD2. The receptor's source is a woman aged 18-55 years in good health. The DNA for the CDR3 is TGTGCCAGCAGCTTTGTCCTTACTAGCGGAGTCAACATTCAGTACTTC. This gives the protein CASSFVLTSGVNIQYF.